This TCR beta chain is from a study of T cells after yellow fever vaccination (dated by TCRdb to about 2019). About the study as a whole: The SMART-Seq v4 Ultra Low Input RNA kit was used to prepare libraries from fractions with low cell numbers. To follow T-cell clones before and after primary and booster YFV17D yellow fever vaccination, bulk TCR alpha and beta repertoires were sequenced over time. Blood was drawn at multiple timepoints before and after primary and secondary immunization, with bulk PBMC replicates and cell subsets isolated. Two healthy male donors, one aged 18 to 29 and one aged 30 to 40 years, were included in the cohort.

Reading the germline V gene gives CDR1 SGHDN and CDR2 FVKESK. V is clipped by 5 bases and J by 1 base, and the sequence between their germline boundaries is 6 bases long. The CDR3 has 13 amino acids, counting the end cysteine and phenylalanine. Left in the record is the CDR3 DNA by itself, 39 bases read in frame from the first base. According to the study, the label for this sample's treatment or condition signals: live attenuated yellow fever vaccine strain. A standard Ficoll-Paque protocol was used to isolate PBMCs from peripheral blood. Dynabeads CD4 and CD8 positive selection kits were used to isolate CD4 and CD8 T-cell fractions. RNA was extracted with TriZol from bulk PBMCs, CD4 and CD8 fractions, and dextramer-positive and dextramer-negative fractions. TCR cDNA was made using 5'RACE template switching, a step that added a universal primer site and unique molecular identifiers. Priming for cDNA synthesis came from both the TCR alpha and TCR beta constant segments. Two PCR steps were used to amplify libraries, with sample barcodes and sequencing adapters being added in the second step. Libraries were sequenced on Illumina HiSeq 2500 (2x100 bp) or NovaSeq (2x150 bp). Per the original workflow: Demultiplexing of reads and collapsing into UMI consensus sequences were performed with MIGEC, and V(D)J alignment was carried out with MiXCR. Using edgeR on replicate PBMC samples, clonotypes were called vaccine-responding if FDR was below 0.01 and the log2 fold change was above 5 up to day 15. Bulk clonotypes were assigned CD4 or CD8 identity according to which sequenced CD4 or CD8 repertoire held them at higher abundance. Using fastp trimming at Q25 and MiXCR clonotype assembly, TCRdb reanalyzed the public sequencing data and kept in-frame beta chains. Rows matching on CDR3 protein sequence are summarized as one entry with the most common DNA and genes. The V and J calls were determined by TCRdb, not by the authors. The sample table shows 120,000 or so distinct CDR3 sequences, and approximately 7.1% are seen once. The ten largest clones add up to approximately 3% of the sample.

What the work shows at the level of the full study, not this receptor alone: The secondary T-cell response was found to be weaker but faster than the primary response, with a peak reached on day 5 rather than on day 15. After the booster, most of the clones that had expanded following primary vaccination were detected again (roughly 97% of CD4 and roughly 88% of CD8), which suggests that memory was broadly maintained. Only two donors were included in the study, so the extent to which the findings can be generalized is limited. FACS-sorted repertoires could contain abundant contaminating clonotypes from the bulk population, so computational filtering was required. A small fraction of clonotypes appeared in both the CD4 and CD8 compartments, likely as a result of convergent recombination.

This clonotype was counted many times. Its antigen remains undetermined. The input lacks base qualities; no much larger clone sits a single base away. Sequences were derived from CD4+ T cells sorted from PBMCs, sampled roughly 45 days after the first yellow fever vaccination. The rearranged segments are TRBV14 and TRBJ1-3, with no confidently assigned D gene. This receptor was identified in a man aged 18 to 29 who received the YFV17D yellow fever vaccine. The DNA reads as follows: TGTGCCAGCAGCGAGGTGTCTGGAAACACCATATATTTT. This sequence encodes CASSEVSGNTIYF.